Each of the 3 T cell receptor beta chains below was sequenced from the same sample in a study of human T cells and chemical hapten exposure. A single record per CDR3 protein comes from TCRdb applying MiXCR to the RACE reads. The sample holds 35,000 to 45,000 distinct CDR3 sequences, 9.5% to 15% seen once. Described time point: pre-sensitization, week 0. Treatment here: therapeutic diphenylcyclopropenone sensitization with weekly scalp DPC. The input for sequencing was whole blood, taken in connection with sensitization to the hapten diphenylcyclopropenone (DPC). The receptors shown here come from a woman in her twenties or thirties with alopecia areata. Some clones in this sample may be carry-over from other donors' samples.

This clonotype was counted many times. J is TRBJ2-1 and V is TRBV7-9; 9 bases agree with TRBD2. Germline values: CDR1 SEHNR, CDR2 FQNEAQ (reference sequence). The length of the CDR3 is 15 residues. Germline trimming cut 3 bases from V and 16 bases from J; bases unmatched to any gene: 16. In DNA form, the CDR3 reads TGTGCCAGCAGCTTTGAGGGCGGGAGGGCCCAGTTCTTATTCTTC. Protein product: CASSFEGGRAQFLFF.

The sample holds many counts of this clonotype. The chain recombines TRBV5-1 with TRBJ2-5, with unresolved D. With 0 bases removed from V and 4 bases from J, the gap between germline ends came to 4 bases. The CDR3 sequence is 12 residues long. Germline values: CDR1 SGHRS, CDR2 YFSETQ. This CDR3 is CASSLELETQYF. As DNA, the CDR3 is TGCGCCAGCAGCTTGGAATTAGAGACCCAGTACTTC. Full variable domain (outside the CDR3, taken from reference TRBV5-1 and TRBJ2-5): KAGVTQTPRYLIKTRGQQVTLSCSPISGHRSVSWYQQTPGQGLQFLFEYFSETQRNKGNFPGRFSGRQFSNSRSEMNVSTLELGDSALYLCASSLELETQYFGPGTRLLVL.

The chain links TRBV9 to TRBJ2-4, with TRBD2 identical over 12 bases. Germline assignment: CDR1 SGDLS and CDR2 YYNGEE. V lost 4 bases to trimming and J lost 1 base; unmatched junction nucleotides: 6. The CDR3 sequence is 17 residues long. As DNA, the CDR3 is TGTGCCAGCAGCCCGACCCTAGCGGGAGGGGCCAAAAACATTCAGTACTTC. This sequence encodes CASSPTLAGGAKNIQYF.